This T cell receptor (beta chain) was recorded in a study of blood T cell repertoires in COVID-19. Germline CDR1 and CDR2: SGHTA and FQGTGA. The germline V and J ends were trimmed by 1 base and 0 bases, with 25 bases remaining between them. This CDR3 spans 21 amino acids. The table came from immunoSEQ multiplex PCR; TCRdb's copy has only in-frame clones and leaves some out. The repertoire holds 70,000 to 95,000 clones, around 89% seen once, with less than 3% in the top ten. The receptor was derived from a man in his fifties or sixties with COVID-19, enrolled during active disease. The chain employs TRBV7-3 and TRBJ2-4; D uncertain. The sequencing input was peripheral blood. The CDR3 sequence is CASSLMGRIGLALLAKNIQYF. The CDR3 DNA sequence: TGTGCCAGCAGCTTAATGGGCCGGATCGGCTTGGCTCTACTAGCCAAAAACATTCAGTACTTC.